These 9 T cell receptor beta chains came from one sample sequenced in a study of blood T cell repertoires in COVID-19. TCRdb keeps only in-frame clones here, not all; method: immunoSEQ multiplex PCR. The sample contains around 70,000 clones, approximately 80% of which appear only once. The specimen sequenced was peripheral blood. The origin of the receptors is a human donor in a cohort sampled during active COVID-19.

This clone was counted only a few times. An end of the junction does not agree with germline; a read error may underlie this. The rearrangement joins TRBV5-1 to TRBJ2-1; 9 bases align to TRBD1. The germline V gene encodes CDR1 SGHRS and CDR2 YFSETQ. The CDR3 covers 15 residues. For the CDR3, the DNA is TGCGCCAGCAGCTTGGCTGGGGACAGGGTTAATGGGCAGTTCTTC. Amino acid sequence: CASSLAGDRVNGQFF.

The table lists this clone with a few counts. The CDR3 region is CASSRDRETTEAFF. The CDR3 DNA is TGTGCCAGCAGCCGTGACAGGGAAACGACTGAAGCTTTCTTT. The chain links TRBV7-2 to TRBJ1-1, with 7 bases identical to TRBD1. The germline V gene has CDR1 SGHTA and CDR2 FQGNSA. CDR3 length: 14 amino acids. V lost 5 bases, J lost 5 bases, and 8 bases stayed unmatched.

J is TRBJ1-3 and V is TRBV3-1 (or the pseudogene TRBV3-2); 10 nucleotides align to TRBD1. CDR1 LGHDT and CDR2 YNNKEL come from the germline V gene (reference sequence). After removal of 1 base from V and 3 bases from J, the junction contained 3 bases not matched to a gene. This CDR3 comprises 16 residues. The CDR3 DNA reads TGTGCCAGCAGCCAAGGGGGACAGGGGCATGGAAACACCATATATTTT. As protein: CASSQGGQGHGNTIYF.

In this sample, this clone is medium-sized. The chain has TRBV12-5 and TRBJ2-1; the match to TRBD2 covers 11 bases. Trimming cost V 5 bases and J 7 bases; bases outside gene matches: 13. Germline assignment: CDR1 LGHNT and CDR2 FRNRAP. This CDR3 comprises 17 residues. This CDR3 is CASGARTSGRDNNEQFF. CDR3 in DNA: TGTGCTAGTGGTGCCCGGACTAGCGGGCGGGACAATAATGAGCAGTTCTTC.

The V gene is TRBV4-2, the J gene TRBJ1-4; 10 bases fit TRBD1. V dropped 4 bases and J dropped 7; count of bases not matched to a gene: 3. This CDR3 is built from 14 residues. Per germline, CDR1 LGHNA and CDR2 YNFKEQ. The CDR3 is CASSPWTGGEKLFF. In DNA form, the CDR3 reads TGTGCCAGCAGCCCTTGGACAGGGGGTGAAAAACTGTTTTTT.

The chain is built from TRBV28 and TRBJ1-5; D unresolved. In germline, CDR1 is MDHEN, CDR2 SYDVKM. Trimming took 7 bases from V and 4 from J, leaving 11 bases between them. This CDR3 contains 13 residues. The CDR3 reads CASIRQVNQPQHF. CDR3 bases: TGTGCCAGCATTAGGCAGGTTAATCAGCCCCAGCATTTT.

In regard to this clone: The sample contains more than one DNA sequence encoding this CDR3. V and J are TRBV9 and TRBJ2-5; a possible D gene is TRBD1 (5 bases). Germline V gene data show CDR1 as SGDLS and CDR2 as YYNGEE. V lost 0 bases to trimming and J lost 0 bases, with 6 bases between them. This CDR3 has 14 amino acids. The CDR3: CASSVGTNQETQYF. The CDR3 coding sequence is TGTGCCAGCAGCGTAGGGACAAACCAAGAGACCCAGTACTTC.

The chain joins TRBV3-1 (or the pseudogene TRBV3-2) to TRBJ1-1; 7 bases align to TRBD1. After removal of 4 bases from V and 7 bases from J, the junction contained 9 bases not matched to a gene. The CDR3 loop spans 14 amino acids. In germline, CDR1 is LGHDT, CDR2 YNNKEL (reference sequence). CDR3 loop: CASSRDQGVGEAFF. The CDR3 DNA is TGTGCCAGCAGCCGTGACCAGGGGGTTGGTGAAGCTTTCTTT.

The chain carries TRBV28 and TRBJ2-1, with 8 positions matching TRBD2. The CDR3 consists of 16 residues. The V and J ends lost 5 bases and 2 bases, in that order; junction bases with no gene match: 8. CDR1 MDHEN and CDR2 SYDVKM come from the germline V gene. Written as DNA, the CDR3 is TGTGCCAGCAGTGGGGTCCTAGCGGGCACCTACAATGAGCAGTTCTTC. As protein: CASSGVLAGTYNEQFF. Variable domain in full (rest from reference TRBV28 and TRBJ2-1): DVKVTQSSRYLVKRTGEKVFLECVQDMDHENMFWYRQDPGLGLRLIYFSYDVKMKEKGDIPEGYSVSREKKERFSLILESASTNQTSMYLCASSGVLAGTYNEQFFGPGTRLTVL.